This T cell receptor (beta chain) is drawn from a study of blood T cells in healthy people across ages. Study observations and caveats: Long-lived and aged donors differed, with more naive CD4+ cells and higher diversity in the long-lived.

About this clonotype: The antigen is unknown.

V shed 4 bases and J 2 bases; nucleotides not matched to a gene: 6. The CDR3 sequence is 17 residues long. CDR1 and CDR2 (germline): LGHDT, YNNKEL (reference sequence). Each donor supplied ten milliliters of peripheral blood. Using a J-beta primer mix together with a sample-barcoded 5' primer, a second PCR was run for about 6 to 12 cycles. Each cDNA was tagged by a template-switch adaptor containing 12 random nucleotides. Every sample gave at least 2.5 million paired-end reads containing CDR3. A single record per CDR3 protein comes from TCRdb applying MiXCR to the 5' RACE reads. Of more than 700,000 distinct CDR3 sequences listed, about 46% are singletons.

Sample: blood. V gene TRBV3-1 combines with J gene TRBJ2-3; 13 nucleotides agree with TRBD2. The sequence was collected from a man aged 80 or over in good health. As DNA, the CDR3 is TGTGCCAGCAGCCGCCTACTAGCGGGAGGGGTCACAGATACGCAGTATTTT. This translates into CASSRLLAGGVTDTQYF.